A single sample is the source of the 32 T cell receptor beta chains below, sequenced in a study of shared clonotypes between healthy human individuals. The method was immunoSEQ multiplex PCR; TCRdb's version includes in-frame clones alone and lacks a portion of them. The sample includes some 1.4 million clones, around 97% of them seen just once. The sample taken for sequencing was naive CD4+ T cells sorted from blood. The subset is: CD45RA+ positively selected. Every receptor here comes from a man aged 25-45 years in good health.

This clone has a single count. The genes are TRBV27 and TRBJ1-2; 9 bases fit TRBD1. Germline V gives CDR1 MNHEY, CDR2 SMNVEV (reference sequence). This CDR3 region has 14 residues. Trimming at V came to 6 bases and at J to 0 bases, leaving 2 bases not matched to a gene. The CDR3 nucleotides read TGTGCCAGCAGAGGGGACAGGGCTAACTATGGCTACACCTTC. Translation gives CASRGDRANYGYTF.

V is TRBV28 and J is TRBJ2-7, with 9 bases fitting TRBD2. This CDR3 contains 18 residues. V lost 5 bases, J lost 7 bases, and 21 bases stayed unmatched. Germline loops: CDR1 MDHEN, CDR2 SYDVKM. In nucleotides, the CDR3 is TGTGCCAGCAGTCCGCATCAGGGGCTAGCGGGGAAGAAGACGGAGCAGTACTTC. Its protein product is CASSPHQGLAGKKTEQYF.

The CDR3 DNA reads as TGTGCCAGCAGTGAAATTGCCGGGACAGGGATACTAGCGGATAAAACCAATGAGCAGTTCTTC. Translation gives CASSEIAGTGILADKTNEQFF. The chain recombines TRBV6-1 with TRBJ2-1; D may be TRBD1 (9 bases). The CDR3 sequence is 21 residues long. Germline V CDR1 and CDR2: MNHNS, SASEGT. The germline V and J ends were trimmed by 2 bases and 6 bases, with 32 bases remaining between them.

This clone came up once. The V gene is TRBV19, the J gene TRBJ2-5; 8 positions agree with TRBD2. V shed 7 bases, J shed 2 bases, and the junction held 9 bases outside the gene matches. The germline V gene encodes CDR1 LNHDA and CDR2 SQIVND (reference sequence). The CDR3 loop spans 15 amino acids. CDR3: CASTRSGRSQETQYF. The CDR3 DNA reads as TGTGCCAGTACTCGGAGCGGGAGATCACAAGAGACCCAGTACTTC.

The V gene is TRBV19, the J gene TRBJ1-4; 8 bases map to TRBD1. Germline-derived CDR1 and CDR2 are LNHDA and SQIVND (reference sequence). The CDR3 has 16 residues. With 3 bases clipped from V and 8 bases from J, the junction kept 11 bases outside the gene matches. CDR3 residues: CASSIRARQGTEKLFF. The DNA for the CDR3 is TGTGCCAGTAGTATTCGGGCACGACAGGGGACAGAAAAACTGTTTTTT.

The V gene is TRBV28, the J gene TRBJ2-4; 10 nucleotides line up with TRBD2. This CDR3 comprises 16 residues. V was clipped by 4 bases and J by 0 bases; unmatched bases: 3. Germline values: CDR1 MDHEN, CDR2 SYDVKM. The CDR3 nucleotides read TGTGCCAGCAGTTCATGGACTAGCGGAGCCAAAAACATTCAGTACTTC. Amino acids: CASSSWTSGAKNIQYF.

The rearrangement links TRBV7-8 to TRBJ2-7; D is unresolved. This CDR3 region has 13 residues. V was cut by 6 bases and J by 5 bases, with 14 bases left in between. CDR1 and CDR2 (germline): SGHVS, FQNEAQ. The CDR3 sequence: CASSVSIPNEQYF. Here the CDR3 DNA reads TGTGCCAGCAGTGTGTCTATTCCGAACGAGCAGTACTTC.

The chain combines TRBV19 with TRBJ1-5; a possible D gene is TRBD1 (5 bases). The CDR3 is made up of 13 amino acids. The V end lost 9 bases, the J end lost 6 bases, and 15 bases lay between the germline ends. Germline V gene sequence: CDR1 LNHDA, CDR2 SQIVND (reference sequence). The CDR3 is CASRDSPTQPQHF. The CDR3, as DNA: TGTGCCAGCAGAGACAGTCCTACTCAGCCCCAGCATTTT.

This clone has just one count. The CDR3 region has the DNA TGTGCCACCAGCAGAGACGGGAGCGGGAGTAGCTACGAGCAGTACTTC. Translated: CATSRDGSGSSYEQYF. The chain combines TRBV15 with TRBJ2-7, with TRBD2 identical over 8 bases. V gave up 0 bases and J gave up 3 bases; unmatched junction bases: 7. The CDR3 is 16 residues long. Germline values: CDR1 LNHNV, CDR2 YYDKDF (reference sequence).

The chain couples TRBV14 to TRBJ2-6, with 15 bases fitting TRBD2. The CDR3 runs 20 residues. Germline-derived CDR1 and CDR2 are SGHDN and FVKESK. With 3 bases clipped from V and 2 bases from J, the junction kept 8 bases outside the gene matches. The CDR3: CASSHAGLAGGRPGANVLTF. In nucleotides, the CDR3 is TGTGCCAGCAGCCACGCTGGACTAGCGGGAGGGCGCCCTGGGGCCAACGTCCTGACTTTC.

This CDR3 reads CASKPREGVGETQYF. As DNA, the CDR3 is TGTGCCAGCAAACCCCGGGAGGGGGTGGGAGAGACCCAGTACTTC. The V call is TRBV7-2, the J call TRBJ2-5, with 8 nucleotides matching TRBD2. Looked up from germline, CDR1 is SGHTA and CDR2 is FQGNSA. Losses at the gene ends were 7 bases for V and 4 bases for J; bases not matched to a gene: 11. The CDR3 is made up of 15 amino acids.

The chain uses TRBV10-3 and TRBJ2-7; D may match TRBD1 or TRBD2 (5 bases each). V lost 0 bases and J 3 bases, leaving 12 bases between the germline ends. Germline V lookup: CDR1 ENHRY, CDR2 SYGVKD. The CDR3 loop spans 15 amino acids. The CDR3 nucleotides read TGTGCCATCAGTGAGTCTGTTGAGGGGCTCTACGAGCAGTACTTC. Protein sequence: CAISESVEGLYEQYF.

This clone appeared once. The chain has TRBV18 and TRBJ1-5, with 8 bases identical to TRBD1. Unmatched junction bases numbered 9, after V lost 3 bases and J lost 2 bases. CDR1 and CDR2 (germline): KGHSH, LQKENI. CDR3 length: 17 residues. Here the CDR3 reads CASSPLERGQGNQPQHF. CDR3 bases: TGTGCCAGCTCACCTCTAGAAAGGGGACAGGGCAATCAGCCCCAGCATTTT.

J is TRBJ2-5 and V is TRBV19; TRBD1 is a possible D gene (5 bases). Germline assignment: CDR1 LNHDA and CDR2 SQIVND (reference sequence). V shed 9 bases and J shed 5 bases, with 16 bases lying between them. The CDR3 is made up of 13 amino acids. CDR3 loop: CASRRATGETQYF. The CDR3 DNA sequence: TGTGCCAGCCGACGTGCCACAGGCGAGACCCAGTACTTC.

Points on this clone: In the same sample, other DNA sequences code for this CDR3. The chain is built from TRBV5-1 and TRBJ2-1, with 7 bases fitting TRBD2. The CDR3 loop spans 13 amino acids. Trimming at V came to 4 bases and at J to 6 bases, leaving 4 bases not matched to a gene. Germline lookup yields CDR1 SGHRS and CDR2 YFSETQ. The CDR3 here is CASSLGLSNEQFF. CDR3 coding DNA: TGCGCCAGCAGCCTGGGACTATCCAATGAGCAGTTCTTC.

The genes are TRBV2 and TRBJ1-4; 11 bases are a match to TRBD1. With V trimmed by 6 bases and J by 8 bases, 5 bases remained unmatched. This CDR3 spans 14 amino acids. In germline, CDR1 is SNHLY, CDR2 FYNNEI. The CDR3 protein is CASRVDRGREKLFF. The CDR3, as DNA: TGTGCCAGCAGGGTGGACAGGGGGCGAGAAAAACTGTTTTTT.

Notes on this clone: The sample has other DNA sequences that encode this CDR3 too. The chain recombines TRBV28 with TRBJ1-1; D uncertain. Looked up from germline, CDR1 is MDHEN and CDR2 is SYDVKM. The CDR3 is made up of 13 amino acids. V was pared by 2 bases and J by 1 base, with 5 bases between. The CDR3 sequence is CASSLLRNTEAFF. The CDR3 DNA reads TGTGCCAGCAGTTTACTCAGGAACACTGAAGCTTTCTTT.

The V and J genes are TRBV5-1 and TRBJ2-7; D perhaps matches TRBD1 (9 bases). Trimming stripped 4 bases from V and 3 bases from J, with 38 bases between. Germline-derived CDR1 and CDR2 are SGHRS and YFSETQ. There are 22 residues in the CDR3. The CDR3 region has the DNA TGCGCCAGCAGCCAGGGTGGCCCCTACAGGGGGCTCGGAGCGGGAGACCACTACGAGCAGTACTTC. Amino acids: CASSQGGPYRGLGAGDHYEQYF.

The chain employs TRBV6-1 and TRBJ1-2; D uncertain. The V gene's germline CDR1 is MNHNS and CDR2 SASEGT. The CDR3 is 13 amino acids. Trimming removed 7 bases at V and 4 bases at J, with 13 bases between. The CDR3 here is CASTRRSGYGYTF. The CDR3 bases are TGTGCCAGCACGCGACGCTCGGGCTATGGCTACACCTTC.

The CDR3 sequence: CASSFLGQDYTDTQYF. In DNA form, the CDR3 reads TGTGCCAGCAGCTTCCTAGGACAGGACTACACAGATACGCAGTATTTT. The V gene is TRBV7-3, the J gene TRBJ2-3; TRBD1 is a possible D gene (7 bases). The CDR3 extends over 16 amino acids. The germline V and J ends were trimmed by 3 bases and 2 bases, with 15 bases remaining between them. Germline loops: CDR1 SGHTA, CDR2 FQGTGA.

The V call is TRBV19, the J call TRBJ1-4; no reliable D call. V lost 4 bases, J lost 7 bases, and 7 bases lay in between. Per germline, CDR1 LNHDA and CDR2 SQIVND (reference sequence). This CDR3 region has 12 residues. The CDR3 protein is CASSRTPEKLFF. The CDR3, as DNA: TGTGCCAGTAGTAGGACTCCTGAAAAACTGTTTTTT.

This chain connects TRBV2 to TRBJ2-1, with no clear D. The germline CDR1 and CDR2 sequences are SNHLY and FYNNEI. Between the trimmed V and J ends, which lost 8 bases and 10 bases, there was a span of 18 bases. The CDR3 contains 13 residues. CDR3 region: CASVEPSKVEQFF. For the CDR3, the DNA is TGTGCCAGCGTTGAACCCTCCAAGGTGGAGCAGTTCTTC.

The rearrangement uses TRBV5-8 and TRBJ2-1, with a tentative D call TRBD1 (6 bases). Trimming took off 5 bases at V and 2 bases at J, with 20 bases between the two ends. The CDR3 runs 17 residues. Germline V gene data show CDR1 as SGHTS and CDR2 as YDEGEE. CDR3 in amino acids: CASREGPGQRAYNEQFF. DNA for the CDR3: TGTGCCAGCAGAGAAGGACCCGGACAGAGAGCCTACAATGAGCAGTTCTTC.

The chain is built from TRBV27 and TRBJ2-7, with TRBD2 matching over 14 bases. The junction had 12 bases not matched to a gene; V was cut back by 7 bases and J by 1 base. Per the germline V gene, CDR1 is MNHEY and CDR2 is SMNVEV (reference sequence). The CDR3 runs to 18 residues. CDR3: CASTPRGTSGRKSYEQYF. DNA of the CDR3: TGTGCCAGCACCCCACGGGGGACTAGCGGGAGAAAGTCCTACGAGCAGTACTTC.

The chain carries TRBV25-1 and TRBJ1-5; D call uncertain. Germline loops: CDR1 MGHDK, CDR2 SYGVNS. V dropped 1 base and J dropped 3 bases, with 7 bases sitting between them. This CDR3 comprises 14 residues. This chain's CDR3 is CASSELSLNQPQHF. CDR3 DNA sequence: TGTGCCAGCAGTGAATTGAGCCTCAATCAGCCCCAGCATTTT.

This chain links TRBV10-1 with TRBJ2-7, with D perhaps TRBD2 (7 bases). Trimming cost V 0 bases and J 4 bases, with 10 bases left between them. CDR1 and CDR2 from the germline V gene are WNHNN and SYGVQD (reference sequence). The CDR3 spans 14 residues. The CDR3 nucleotides read TGCGCCAGCAGTGAGTCGGGAGGGGGGTACGAGCAGTACTTC. Amino acid sequence: CASSESGGGYEQYF.

The chain uses TRBV14 and TRBJ1-2, with TRBD1 matching over 9 bases. Germline values: CDR1 SGHDN, CDR2 FVKESK. The CDR3 contains 14 residues. V gave up 2 bases and J gave up 3 bases; unmatched junction bases: 1. CDR3 sequence (DNA): TGTGCCAGCAGCCAAACAGGGGGCTACTATGGCTACACCTTC. Encoded protein: CASSQTGGYYGYTF. The variable domain in full, completed from reference TRBV14 and TRBJ1-2, reads EAGVTQFPSHSVIEKGQTVTLRCDPISGHDNLYWYRRVMGKEIKFLLHFVKESKQDESGMPNNRFLAERTGGTYSTLKVQPAELEDSGVYFCASSQTGGYYGYTFGSGTRLTVV.

The chain uses TRBV15 and TRBJ1-2; possibly TRBD1 for D (6 bases). Germline CDR1 reads LNHNV; CDR2 reads YYDKDF (reference sequence). Trimming removed 5 bases at V and 2 bases at J, with 6 bases between. This CDR3 spans 12 amino acids. The CDR3 DNA reads as TGTGCCACCAGCGGACAGAACTATGGCTACACCTTC. Amino acids: CATSGQNYGYTF.

This sequence joins TRBV14 and TRBJ2-5, with a tentative D call TRBD2 (6 bases). The V gene lost 0 bases and the J gene lost 4 bases, with 15 bases spanning the gap. CDR1 and CDR2 (germline): SGHDN, FVKESK. The CDR3 is 16 amino acids. The CDR3 DNA sequence: TGTGCCAGCAGCCAAGAAGTCCTAGCGCCCCGAGAGACCCAGTACTTC. Translating it yields CASSQEVLAPRETQYF.

The chain couples TRBV5-1 to TRBJ2-5, with D possibly being TRBD2 (7 bases). V lost 7 bases and J lost 3, with 19 bases in between. The CDR3 is 15 amino acids. Germline V gene sequence: CDR1 SGHRS, CDR2 YFSETQ. The CDR3 sequence is CASGTLGGAEETQYF. Written as DNA, the CDR3 is TGCGCCAGCGGGACTTTAGGGGGGGCCGAAGAGACCCAGTACTTC.

The V call is TRBV18, the J call TRBJ2-5, with D unclear. The CDR3 loop spans 14 amino acids. CDR1 is KGHSH, CDR2 LQKENI, per germline. V was cut by 6 bases and J by 1 base, with 12 bases left in between. CDR3: CASSTSIGQETQYF. The CDR3 bases are TGTGCCAGCTCGACCTCAATAGGCCAAGAGACCCAGTACTTC.

The chain has TRBV29-1 and TRBJ2-1; D possibly corresponds to TRBD1 (7 bases). Germline V gene lookup returns CDR1 SQVTM and CDR2 ANQGSEA. The germline V and J ends were trimmed by 3 bases and 8 bases, with 17 bases remaining between them. The CDR3 has 14 amino acids. CDR3 nucleotide sequence: TGCAGCGTTGAGAGACAGGGAGGTGGCCATGAGCAGTTCTTC. It translates to CSVERQGGGHEQFF.